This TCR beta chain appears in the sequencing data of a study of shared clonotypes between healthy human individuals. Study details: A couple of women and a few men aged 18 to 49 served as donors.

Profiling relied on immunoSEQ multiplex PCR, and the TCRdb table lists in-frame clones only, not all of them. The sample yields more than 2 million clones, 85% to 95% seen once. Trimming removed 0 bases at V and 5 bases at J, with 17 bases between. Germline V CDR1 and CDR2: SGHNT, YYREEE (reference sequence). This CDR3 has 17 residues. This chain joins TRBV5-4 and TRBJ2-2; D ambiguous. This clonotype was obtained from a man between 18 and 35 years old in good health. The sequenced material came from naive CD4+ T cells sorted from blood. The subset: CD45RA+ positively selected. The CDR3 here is CASSLAPRLPNTGELFF. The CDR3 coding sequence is TGTGCCAGCAGCTTGGCGCCTAGACTCCCTAATACCGGGGAGCTGTTTTTT.